Described below is a single T cell receptor (beta chain) sequence and its context. Its matching antigen is unknown. Per germline, CDR1 SGDLS and CDR2 YYNGEE. The V gene lost 2 bases and the J gene lost 3 bases, with 12 bases spanning the gap. This CDR3 comprises 14 residues. TCRdb's copy holds only in-frame clones and misses some; the assay was immunoSEQ multiplex PCR. The top ten clones hold approximately 12% of a sample with about 68,000 clones, approximately 81% of them seen once. Indicated time point: week 35, safety follow-up. In the vaccine, a single dose held 300 ug of the mutant IDH1 20-mer peptide, along with topical imiquimod. This sample is drawn from a study of a mutant IDH1 vaccine in newly diagnosed glioma. Study context: First vaccine doses came 4-6 weeks after radiotherapy alone, or with temozolomide cycles.

V gene TRBV9 combines with J gene TRBJ2-7, with D tentatively TRBD1 or TRBD2 (6 bases each). This TCR was sampled from a man younger than 35 with glioma. Sequencing was performed on PBMCs, taken from a glioma patient whose treatment included an IDH1 peptide vaccine. The CDR3 DNA reads as TGTGCCAGCAGCGTCACCAGGGGAGGCTACGAGCAGTACTTC. This sequence encodes CASSVTRGGYEQYF.